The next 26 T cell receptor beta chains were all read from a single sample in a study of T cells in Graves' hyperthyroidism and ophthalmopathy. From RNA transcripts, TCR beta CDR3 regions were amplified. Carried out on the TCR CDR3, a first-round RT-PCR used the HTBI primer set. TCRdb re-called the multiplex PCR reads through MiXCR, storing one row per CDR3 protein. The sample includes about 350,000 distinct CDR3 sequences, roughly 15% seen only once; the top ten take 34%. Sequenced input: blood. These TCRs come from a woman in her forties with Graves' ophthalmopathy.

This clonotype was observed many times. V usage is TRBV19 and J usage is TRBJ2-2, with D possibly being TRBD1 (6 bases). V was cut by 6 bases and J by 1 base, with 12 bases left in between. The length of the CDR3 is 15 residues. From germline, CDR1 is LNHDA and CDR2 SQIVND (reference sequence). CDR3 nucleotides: TGTGCCAGTAGCTGGGGGACATTGAACACCGGGGAGCTGTTTTTT. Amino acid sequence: CASSWGTLNTGELFF.

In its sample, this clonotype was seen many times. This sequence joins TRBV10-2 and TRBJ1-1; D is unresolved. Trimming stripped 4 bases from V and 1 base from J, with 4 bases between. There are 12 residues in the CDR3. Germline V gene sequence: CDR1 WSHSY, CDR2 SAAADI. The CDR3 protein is CASSASNTEAFF. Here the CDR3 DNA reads TGCGCCAGCAGTGCATCGAACACTGAAGCTTTCTTT.

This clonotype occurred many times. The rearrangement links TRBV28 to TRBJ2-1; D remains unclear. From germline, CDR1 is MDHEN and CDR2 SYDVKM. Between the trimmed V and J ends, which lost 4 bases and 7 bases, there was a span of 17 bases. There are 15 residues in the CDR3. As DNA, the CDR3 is TGTGCCAGCAGTTCCGATGGGTGGATTCGTAATGAGCAGTTCTTC. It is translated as CASSSDGWIRNEQFF.

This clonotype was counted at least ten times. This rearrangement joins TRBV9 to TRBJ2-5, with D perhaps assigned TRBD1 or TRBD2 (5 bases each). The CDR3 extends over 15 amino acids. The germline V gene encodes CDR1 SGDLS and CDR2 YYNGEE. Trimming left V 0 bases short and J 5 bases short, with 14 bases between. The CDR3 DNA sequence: TGTGCCAGCAGCGTAGGGGGGAGCGGTGAGGAGACCCAGTACTTC. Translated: CASSVGGSGEETQYF.

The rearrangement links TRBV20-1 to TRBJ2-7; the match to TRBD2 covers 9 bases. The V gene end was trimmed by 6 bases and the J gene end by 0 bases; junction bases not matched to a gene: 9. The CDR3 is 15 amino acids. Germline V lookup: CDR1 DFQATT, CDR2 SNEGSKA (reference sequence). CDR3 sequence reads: CSANQRGVSSYEQYF. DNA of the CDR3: TGCAGTGCAAACCAGCGGGGGGTAAGCTCCTACGAGCAGTACTTC.

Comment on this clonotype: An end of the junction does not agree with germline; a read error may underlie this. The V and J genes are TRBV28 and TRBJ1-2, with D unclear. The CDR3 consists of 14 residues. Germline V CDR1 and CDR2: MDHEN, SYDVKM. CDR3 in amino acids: CASSLGSTIPGYTF. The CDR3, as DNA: TGTGCCAGCAGTTTGGGTTCGACGATCCCGGGCTACACTTTC.

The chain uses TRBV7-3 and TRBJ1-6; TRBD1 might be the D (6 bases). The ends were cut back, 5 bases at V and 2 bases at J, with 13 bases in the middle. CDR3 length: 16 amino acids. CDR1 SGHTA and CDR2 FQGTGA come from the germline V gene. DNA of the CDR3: TGTGCCAGCAGCCAAAGGGGGGTTACCTATAATTCACCCCTCCACTTT. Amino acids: CASSQRGVTYNSPLHF.

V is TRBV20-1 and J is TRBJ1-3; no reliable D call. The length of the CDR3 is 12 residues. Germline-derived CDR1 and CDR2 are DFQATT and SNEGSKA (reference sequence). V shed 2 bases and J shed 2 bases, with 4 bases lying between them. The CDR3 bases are TGCAGTGCTAGAACTACTGGAAACACCATATATTTT. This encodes CSARTTGNTIYF.

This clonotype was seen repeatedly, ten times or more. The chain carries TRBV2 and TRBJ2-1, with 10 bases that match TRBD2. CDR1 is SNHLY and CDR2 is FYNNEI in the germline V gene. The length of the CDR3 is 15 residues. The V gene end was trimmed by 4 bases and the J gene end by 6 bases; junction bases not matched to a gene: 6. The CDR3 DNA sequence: TGTGCCAGCAGTGGGAGGACTAGCGGCAGCAATGAGCAGTTCTTC. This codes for CASSGRTSGSNEQFF.

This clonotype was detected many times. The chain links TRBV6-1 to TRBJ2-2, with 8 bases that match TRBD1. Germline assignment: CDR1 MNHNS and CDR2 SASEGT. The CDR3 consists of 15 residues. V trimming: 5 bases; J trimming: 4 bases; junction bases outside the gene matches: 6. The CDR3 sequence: CASSSGTGITGELFF. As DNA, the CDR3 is TGTGCCAGCAGTTCCGGGACAGGAATCACCGGGGAGCTGTTTTTT.

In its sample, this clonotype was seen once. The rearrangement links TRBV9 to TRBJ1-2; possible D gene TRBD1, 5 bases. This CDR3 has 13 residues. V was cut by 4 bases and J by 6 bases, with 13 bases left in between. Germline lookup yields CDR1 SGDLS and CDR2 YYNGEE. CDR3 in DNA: TGTGCCAGCAGCTTTACAGGTCTTCATGGCTACACCTTC. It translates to CASSFTGLHGYTF.

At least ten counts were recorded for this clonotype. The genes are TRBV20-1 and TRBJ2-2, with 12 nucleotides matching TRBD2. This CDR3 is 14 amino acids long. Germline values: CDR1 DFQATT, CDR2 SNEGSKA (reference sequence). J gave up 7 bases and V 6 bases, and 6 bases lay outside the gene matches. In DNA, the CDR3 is TGCAGTGCCCAAGGACTAGCGGGGATCGGGGAGCTGTTTTTT. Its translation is CSAQGLAGIGELFF.

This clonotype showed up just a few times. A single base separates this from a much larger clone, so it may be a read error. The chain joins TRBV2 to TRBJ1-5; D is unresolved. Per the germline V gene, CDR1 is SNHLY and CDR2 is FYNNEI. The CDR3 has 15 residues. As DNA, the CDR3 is TGTGCCGGCAGTCCCGGGGTCCCGGGGATTCAGCCCCAGCATTTT. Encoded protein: CAGSPGVPGIQPQHF.

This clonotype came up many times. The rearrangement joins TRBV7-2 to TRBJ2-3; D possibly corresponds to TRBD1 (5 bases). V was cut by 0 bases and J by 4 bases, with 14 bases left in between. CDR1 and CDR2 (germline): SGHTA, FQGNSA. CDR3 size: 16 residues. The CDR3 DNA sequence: TGTGCCAGCAGCTTAGCGCTCAGTCAGGGCGCAGATACGCAGTATTTT. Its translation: CASSLALSQGADTQYF.

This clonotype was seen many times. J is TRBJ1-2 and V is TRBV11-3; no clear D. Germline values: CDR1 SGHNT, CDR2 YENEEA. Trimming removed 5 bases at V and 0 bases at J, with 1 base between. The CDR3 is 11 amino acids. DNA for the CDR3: TGTGCCAGCAGCACTAACTATGGCTACACCTTC. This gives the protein CASSTNYGYTF.

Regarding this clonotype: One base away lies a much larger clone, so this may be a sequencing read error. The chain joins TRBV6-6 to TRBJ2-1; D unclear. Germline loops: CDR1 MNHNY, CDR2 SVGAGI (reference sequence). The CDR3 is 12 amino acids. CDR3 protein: CAGSYSSTEQFF. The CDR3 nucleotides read TGTGCCGGCAGTTACTCGAGTACTGAGCAGTTCTTC.

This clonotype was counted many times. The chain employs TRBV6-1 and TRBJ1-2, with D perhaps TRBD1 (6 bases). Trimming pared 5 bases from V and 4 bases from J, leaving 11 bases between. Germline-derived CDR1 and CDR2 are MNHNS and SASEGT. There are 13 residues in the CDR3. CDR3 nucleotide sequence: TGTGCCAGCAGTCAAAGGGGGTTCTATGGCTACACCTTC. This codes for CASSQRGFYGYTF.

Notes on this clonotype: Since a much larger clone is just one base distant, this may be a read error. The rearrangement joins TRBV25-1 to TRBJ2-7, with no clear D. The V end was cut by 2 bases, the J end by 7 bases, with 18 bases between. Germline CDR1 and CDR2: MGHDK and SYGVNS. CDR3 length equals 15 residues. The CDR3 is CASSEHSGRYNEQYF. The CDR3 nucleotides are TGTGCCAGCAGTGAACACTCCGGACGGTACAATGAGCAGTACTTC.

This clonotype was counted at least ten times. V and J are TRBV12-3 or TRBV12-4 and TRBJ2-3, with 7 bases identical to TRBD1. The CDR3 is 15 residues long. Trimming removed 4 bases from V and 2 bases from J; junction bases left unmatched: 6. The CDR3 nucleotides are TGTGCCAGCAGTTCGGGACAGTTTGACACAGATACGCAGTATTTT. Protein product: CASSSGQFDTDTQYF.

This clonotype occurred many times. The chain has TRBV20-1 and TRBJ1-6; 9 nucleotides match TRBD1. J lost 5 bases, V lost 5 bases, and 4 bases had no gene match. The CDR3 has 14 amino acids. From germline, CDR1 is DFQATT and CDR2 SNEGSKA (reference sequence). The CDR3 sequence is CSAPRTGDNSPLHF. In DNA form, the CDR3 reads TGCAGTGCTCCCAGGACAGGGGATAATTCACCCCTCCACTTT.

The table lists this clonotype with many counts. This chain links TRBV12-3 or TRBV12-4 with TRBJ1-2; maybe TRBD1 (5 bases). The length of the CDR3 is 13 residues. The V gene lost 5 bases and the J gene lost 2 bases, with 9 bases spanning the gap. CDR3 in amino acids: CASSGQGNYGYTF. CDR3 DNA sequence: TGTGCCAGCAGTGGCCAGGGAAACTATGGCTACACCTTC.

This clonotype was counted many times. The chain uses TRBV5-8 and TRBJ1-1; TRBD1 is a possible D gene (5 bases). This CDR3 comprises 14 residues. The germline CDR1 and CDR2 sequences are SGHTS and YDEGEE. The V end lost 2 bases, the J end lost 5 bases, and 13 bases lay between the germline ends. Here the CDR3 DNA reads TGTGCCAGCAGCTTACCGGGGGGGATAACTGAAGCTTTCTTT. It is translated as CASSLPGGITEAFF.

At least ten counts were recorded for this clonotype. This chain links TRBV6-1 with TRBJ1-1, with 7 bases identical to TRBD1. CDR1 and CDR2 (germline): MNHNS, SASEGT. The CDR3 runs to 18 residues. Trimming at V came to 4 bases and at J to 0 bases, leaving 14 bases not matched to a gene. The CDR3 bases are TGTGCCAGCAGTGTCCGGGACAGCAGATATAAAATGAACACTGAAGCTTTCTTT. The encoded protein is CASSVRDSRYKMNTEAFF.

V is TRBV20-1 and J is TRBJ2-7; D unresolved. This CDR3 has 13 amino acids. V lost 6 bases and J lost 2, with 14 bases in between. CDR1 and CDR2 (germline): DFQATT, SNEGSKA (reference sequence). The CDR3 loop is CSAEDGPTYEQYF. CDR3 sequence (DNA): TGCAGTGCAGAGGACGGCCCAACCTACGAGCAGTACTTC.

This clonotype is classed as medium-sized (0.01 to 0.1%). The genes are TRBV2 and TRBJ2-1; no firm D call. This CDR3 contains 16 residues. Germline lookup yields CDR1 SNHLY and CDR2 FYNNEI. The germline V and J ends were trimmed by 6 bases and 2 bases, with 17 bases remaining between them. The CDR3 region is CASRKSPAETYNEQFF. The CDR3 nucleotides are TGTGCCAGCAGGAAGAGTCCCGCGGAAACCTACAATGAGCAGTTCTTC.

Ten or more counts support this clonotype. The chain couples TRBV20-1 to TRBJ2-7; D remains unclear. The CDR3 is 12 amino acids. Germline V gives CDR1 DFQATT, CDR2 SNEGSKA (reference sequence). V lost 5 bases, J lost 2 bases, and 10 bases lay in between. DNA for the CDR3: TGCAGTGCTCATGACCTCACCTACGAGCAGTACTTC. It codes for CSAHDLTYEQYF.